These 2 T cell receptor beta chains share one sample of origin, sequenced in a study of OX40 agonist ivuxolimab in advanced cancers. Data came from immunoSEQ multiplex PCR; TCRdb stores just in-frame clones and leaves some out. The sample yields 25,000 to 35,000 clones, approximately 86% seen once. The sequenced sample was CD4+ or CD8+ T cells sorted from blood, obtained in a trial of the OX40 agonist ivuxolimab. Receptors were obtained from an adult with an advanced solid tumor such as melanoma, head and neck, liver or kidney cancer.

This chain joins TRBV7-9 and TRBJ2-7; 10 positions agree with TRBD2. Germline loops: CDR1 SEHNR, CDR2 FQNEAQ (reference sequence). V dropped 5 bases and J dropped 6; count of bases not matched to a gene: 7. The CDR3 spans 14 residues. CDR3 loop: CASSTLAGPLEQYF. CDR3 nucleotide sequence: TGTGCCAGCAGCACACTAGCGGGACCCCTCGAGCAGTACTTC.

The DNA for the CDR3 is TGCAGCGTCCTAGCGGAGAACACCGGGGAGCTGTTTTTT. It codes for CSVLAENTGELFF. The rearrangement uses TRBV29-1 and TRBJ2-2, with 7 nucleotides matching TRBD2. The J segment lost 1 base and the V segment lost 6 bases, leaving 2 bases of the junction unmatched. Germline loops: CDR1 SQVTM, CDR2 ANQGSEA. The CDR3 is 13 residues long.